The rows below give T cell receptor beta chains drawn from one sample of a study of cytomegalovirus exposure and HLA in healthy donors. TCRdb's copy holds only in-frame clones and misses some; the assay was immunoSEQ multiplex PCR. Seen here are 150,000 to 200,000 clones, approximately 72% observed once, and the top ten hold 2% to 2.5%. The specimen was PBMCs. The receptor set was obtained from a human donor in good health. CDR3s include the opening cysteine and the closing phenylalanine or tryptophan. Each record gives: D gene, clone size, V gene, J gene, CDR3 DNA, CDR3 protein. D genes are given only for firm matches. Clone size is shown for a subset of rows, as once, few, many or a class of expanded clone.

-	-	TRBV19	TRBJ1-2	TGTGCCAGTAGTCTGATCCAGACAGTCTATGGCTACACCTTC	CASSLIQTVYGYTF
TRBD2	once	TRBV5-4	TRBJ2-1	TGTGCCAGCAGCTTAGGGCGGGGGGGCAATGAGCAGTTCTTC	CASSLGRGGNEQFF
TRBD2	medium-sized	TRBV2	TRBJ2-1	TGTGCCAGCAGGGAGGGACTAGCGGGGTACAATGAGCAGTTCTTC	CASREGLAGYNEQFF
-	once	TRBV19	TRBJ1-2	TGTGCCAGTAGTATCCTCGACTATATTGAGGGCTACACCTTC	CASSILDYIEGYTF
TRBD2	-	TRBV19	TRBJ2-3	TGTGCCAGTAGTATAGTGGGGACTAGCGGGGCCCCGGTTATCACAGATACGCAGTATTTT	CASSIVGTSGAPVITDTQYF
-	-	TRBV19	TRBJ1-6	TGTGCCAGTAGTTCCCGGGACATTTATAATTCACCCCTCCACTTT	CASSSRDIYNSPLHF
-	few	TRBV5-4	TRBJ2-1	TGTGCCAGCAGCTTGGGACAGTCATACAATGAGCAGTTCTTC	CASSLGQSYNEQFF
TRBD1	-	TRBV18	TRBJ1-2	TGTGCCAGCTCACCGCGGACAGGGGAGGACTATGGCTACACCTTC	CASSPRTGEDYGYTF
TRBD2	-	TRBV10-3	TRBJ2-1	TGTGCCATCGGTGCGGGGGTCCAATCCTACAATGAGCAGTTCTTC	CAIGAGVQSYNEQFF
-	-	TRBV5-1	TRBJ1-1	TGCGCCAGCAGCCTGACGGAGGACACTGAAGCTTTCTTT	CASSLTEDTEAFF
TRBD1	-	TRBV7-2	TRBJ1-5	TGTGCCAGCAGCCGTCCAGTCGGGACAGATAGCAATCAGCCCCAGCATTTT	CASSRPVGTDSNQPQHF
-	-	TRBV6-5	TRBJ1-6	TGTGCCAGCAGTTACTCTGGGAGGCCCCTCCACTTT	CASSYSGRPLHF
-	-	TRBV29-1	TRBJ1-4	TGCAGCGTTGAAGGGCTTTCAACTAATGAAAAACTGTTTTTT	CSVEGLSTNEKLFF
-	-	TRBV15	TRBJ1-3	TGTGCCACCAGCAGAGATATCAGGAACTCTGGAAACACCATATATTTT	CATSRDIRNSGNTIYF
-	-	TRBV27	TRBJ1-5	TGTGCCAGCAGTTTCGGGGAGGATCAGCCCCAGCATTTT	CASSFGEDQPQHF
-	few	TRBV7-9	TRBJ2-5	TGTGCCAGCAGCCACACAGCTAAACCCGGAACCCAGTACTTC	CASSHTAKPGTQYF
TRBD1	few	TRBV7-8	TRBJ1-1	TGTGCCAGCAGCCGGACAGGGGGCGATGATTTTAACACTGAAGCTTTCTTT	CASSRTGGDDFNTEAFF
TRBD2	-	TRBV5-1	TRBJ2-5	TGCGCCAGCAGCTTGGGATCTAGCGGGGGGGCCAGGGAGACCCAGTACTTC	CASSLGSSGGARETQYF
-	few	TRBV9	TRBJ2-2	TGTGCCAGCAGCCCGGACATAAGCACCGGGGAGCTGTTTTTT	CASSPDISTGELFF
TRBD1	-	TRBV19	TRBJ1-2	TGTGCCAGTAATCTGGGACAGGGAAACTATGGCTACACCTTC	CASNLGQGNYGYTF
-	-	TRBV18	TRBJ2-5	TGTGCCAGCTCACTCGACAGCCAAGAGACCCAGTACTTC	CASSLDSQETQYF
TRBD2	-	TRBV6-5	TRBJ2-1	TGTGCCAGCAGTTACCGCGGGGGGCCGAACAATGAGCAGTTCTTC	CASSYRGGPNNEQFF
-	-	TRBV6-1	TRBJ2-7	TGTGCCAGCAGTGCCCCCGGGGAGGTCTCCTCCTACGAGCAGTACTTC	CASSAPGEVSSYEQYF
TRBD1	-	TRBV7-3	TRBJ1-2	TGTGCCAGCAGCTCGGGACAGGGCTATGGCTACACCTTC	CASSSGQGYGYTF
TRBD2	-	TRBV4-1	TRBJ2-2	TGCGCCAGCAGCCTCCTAGCGGGAGACACCGGGGAGCTGTTTTTT	CASSLLAGDTGELFF
TRBD1	-	TRBV4-2	TRBJ2-7	TGTGCCAGCAGCCACCCGACAGGGCGGGACGAGCAGTACTTC	CASSHPTGRDEQYF
TRBD1	-	TRBV6-7	TRBJ2-2	TGTGCCAGCAGTGACAGGACAGGTAATGGGGAGCTGTTTTTT	CASSDRTGNGELFF
-	-	TRBV19	TRBJ1-2	TGTGCCGTATTGCAGGTAGAATCTGGCTACACCTTC	CAVLQVESGYTF
TRBD1	-	TRBV5-1	TRBJ1-1	TGCGCCAGCAGCTCCGGGACAGGGGATTCTGAAGCTTTCTTT	CASSSGTGDSEAFF
TRBD1	-	TRBV19	TRBJ1-5	TGTGCCAGTAGTCTATCGACAGGGGGGGGCAATCAGCCCCAGCATTTT	CASSLSTGGGNQPQHF
-	-	TRBV7-9	TRBJ2-1	TGTGCCAGCAGCAAGACAGTAAATGAGCAGTTCTTC	CASSKTVNEQFF
-	once	TRBV30	TRBJ1-1	TGTGCCTGGAGTGTTCGGTGGACTGAAGCTTTCTTT	CAWSVRWTEAFF
-	few	TRBV15	TRBJ1-1	TGTGCCACCAGCAGAGATGGGACTTTCGGAGACATGAACACTGAAGCTTTCTTT	CATSRDGTFGDMNTEAFF
-	-	TRBV6-1	TRBJ1-6	TGTGCCAGCAGTGACCGAAACAGAGAAAAAGGTTCACCCCTCCACTTT	CASSDRNREKGSPLHF
TRBD2	-	TRBV29-1	TRBJ2-5	TGCAGCGTTGGGGGCGGGGGGGCAGGGGAGACCCAGTACTTC	CSVGGGGAGETQYF
-	-	TRBV19	TRBJ2-1	TGTGCCAGTAGTATATCGGACAGGGAGGGATCCTACAATGAGCAGTTCTTC	CASSISDREGSYNEQFF
-	-	TRBV27	TRBJ2-6	TGTGCCAGCAGTTTATTACAGTCTGGGGCCAACGTCCTGACTTTC	CASSLLQSGANVLTF
TRBD1	-	TRBV7-2	TRBJ2-2	TGTGCCAGTTCCCGGGACAGCAACACCGGGGAGCTGTTTTTT	CASSRDSNTGELFF
TRBD1	-	TRBV9	TRBJ2-7	TGTGCCAGCAGCGCCGGGACAGGGCTTAACGAGCAGTACTTC	CASSAGTGLNEQYF
-	-	TRBV5-1	TRBJ1-4	TGCGCCAGCAGCACGGGGACTCTACCGGGCGGAGCAACTAATGAAAAACTGTTTTTT	CASSTGTLPGGATNEKLFF
-	few	TRBV6-6	TRBJ2-1	TGTGCCAGCAGTGGGGGGATTGTGAATGAGCAGTTCTTC	CASSGGIVNEQFF
TRBD1	-	TRBV10-3	TRBJ1-2	TGTGCCATCAGCAGGGGACAGGACGACTATGGCTACACCTTC	CAISRGQDDYGYTF
TRBD1	-	TRBV7-7	TRBJ1-1	TGTGCTAGCAGCAAGGACAGGGAAACTGAAGCTTTCTTT	CASSKDRETEAFF
-	-	TRBV29-1	TRBJ1-2	TGCAGCGTTATCAGGTCCTTTACCTTC	CSVIRSFTF
TRBD1	-	TRBV27	TRBJ1-1	TGTGCCAGCAGTTTATCGCGGGACAGGAACACTGAAGCTTTCTTT	CASSLSRDRNTEAFF
TRBD1	-	TRBV7-3	TRBJ2-2	TGTGCCAGCAGTGATCCGGGACAGGGGAGCACCGGGGAGCTGTTTTTT	CASSDPGQGSTGELFF
TRBD2	-	TRBV10-3	TRBJ2-3	TGTGCCATCAGTGAGTCGGAACTAGCGGGGGTAGGGGATACGCAGTATTTT	CAISESELAGVGDTQYF
TRBD1	once	TRBV6-6	TRBJ2-2	TGTGCCAGCAGTTTTACAGGGGCGAACACCGGGGAGCTGTTTTTT	CASSFTGANTGELFF
TRBD2	few	TRBV30	TRBJ2-1	TGTGCCTGGAGCCTAGGACTAGCAAGCTCCTACAATGAGCAGTTCTTC	CAWSLGLASSYNEQFF
TRBD1	once	TRBV27	TRBJ2-5	TGTGCCAGCAGTTTAAAGGGGGCCCGAGAGACCCAGTACTTC	CASSLKGARETQYF
-	few	TRBV6-6	TRBJ1-1	TGTGCCAGCAGGGGAGTCCCCATGAACACTGAAGCTTTCTTT	CASRGVPMNTEAFF
-	-	TRBV7-9	TRBJ2-2	TGTGCCAGCAGCCCCGACTATTCGAACACCGGGGAGCTGTTTTTT	CASSPDYSNTGELFF